Listed here is a single TCR beta chain. This record belongs to a study of blood T cell repertoires in COVID-19. Study context: Sites across the United States, Italy and Spain contributed samples from acute and convalescent COVID-19. From T cells, B-cell-depleted T cells, or PBMCs came the material, which was cDNA or gDNA.

Study processing details: The assay estimated nucleated cells by amplifying reference gene primers. Profiled with immunoSEQ multiplex PCR; TCRdb holds only in-frame clones, not every one. V, J and clone size are taken as reported in that table, and D and trimming were inferred from the DNA itself. The sample has roughly 150,000 clones, around 81% seen once. Deletions cut 1 base from V and 0 bases from J, with 10 bases between. This CDR3 spans 16 amino acids. Germline CDR1 is MDHEN and CDR2 is SYDVKM. The material sequenced was peripheral blood. This receptor was taken from a man between 65 and 80 years old with active or convalescent COVID-19. The gene calls are TRBV28 and TRBJ1-3; D ambiguous. The CDR3 is CASSLYGSSSGNTIYF. CDR3 in DNA: TGTGCCAGCAGTTTATACGGGAGTAGCTCTGGAAACACCATATATTTT.